The 11 T cell receptor beta chains below were found in one sample sequenced in a study of T cell responses to AZD1222 COVID-19 vaccine. Here immunoSEQ multiplex PCR was the method, and the copy in TCRdb shows in-frame clones only, minus some. The top ten hold approximately 12% of the sample, which has under 150,000 clones, 80% to 90% seen once. The sequencing used peripheral blood, collected on day 0 of MenACWY control vaccination. Every receptor here comes from an adult in good health.

The CDR3 loop reads CASGRQGANSPLHF. The CDR3 DNA is TGTGCCAGTGGACGACAGGGGGCGAATTCACCCCTCCACTTT. The chain couples TRBV19 to TRBJ1-6; 10 bases are a match to TRBD1. The germline V gene encodes CDR1 LNHDA and CDR2 SQIVND (reference sequence). CDR3 length equals 14 residues. Trimming at V came to 8 bases and at J to 7 bases, leaving 5 bases not matched to a gene.

This rearrangement joins TRBV18 to TRBJ1-1; D gene ambiguous. V was shortened by 3 bases and J by 1 base, with 9 bases between the two germline ends. The CDR3 contains 14 residues. Germline loops: CDR1 KGHSH, CDR2 LQKENI. The CDR3 DNA reads TGTGCCAGCTCACCCAGCACGGGGAACACTGAAGCTTTCTTT. This codes for CASSPSTGNTEAFF. Combining the CDR3 with reference TRBV18 and TRBJ1-1 gives the whole variable domain NAGVMQNPRHLVRRRGQEARLRCSPMKGHSHVYWYRQLPEEGLKFMVYLQKENIIDESGMPKERFSAEFPKEGPSILRIQQVVRGDSAAYFCASSPSTGNTEAFFGQGTRLTVV.

This clone has just one count. The rearrangement uses TRBV27 and TRBJ2-1; a weak D match, TRBD1 (6 bases). Germline CDR1 MNHEY, CDR2 SMNVEV (reference sequence). Trimming removed 6 bases from V and 2 bases from J, with 20 bases in between. This CDR3 region has 17 residues. The CDR3 loop is CASRTYSDRETYNEQFF. The CDR3 region has the DNA TGTGCCAGCAGAACCTACTCGGACAGAGAAACCTACAATGAGCAGTTCTTC.

V and J are TRBV7-9 and TRBJ1-2; D remains ambiguous. V shed 4 bases and J shed 8 bases, with 11 bases lying between them. This CDR3 is 12 amino acids long. Germline assignment: CDR1 SEHNR and CDR2 FQNEAQ (reference sequence). The CDR3 here is CASSSSTNGYTF. In DNA form, the CDR3 reads TGTGCCAGCAGCTCCTCGACTAACGGCTACACCTTC.

Of note for this clone: At the DNA level, this CDR3 is encoded by other sequences in the same sample as well. The chain links TRBV12-3 or TRBV12-4 to TRBJ1-1; D call uncertain. V gave up 4 bases and J gave up 1 base, with 7 bases separating them. CDR3 size: 13 residues. CDR3 amino acids: CASSSRANTEAFF. For the CDR3, the DNA is TGTGCCAGCAGTTCGAGGGCGAACACTGAAGCTTTCTTT.

The rearrangement uses TRBV11-3 and TRBJ2-7; possibly TRBD1 or TRBD2 for D (5 bases each). Trimming pared 1 base from V and 3 bases from J, leaving 13 bases between. The CDR3 has 15 residues. CDR1 SGHNT and CDR2 YENEEA come from the germline V gene. As DNA, the CDR3 is TGTGCCAGCAGCTTAGGGGGGACGAGGAACTACGAGCAGTACTTC. It translates to CASSLGGTRNYEQYF.

V gene TRBV2 combines with J gene TRBJ2-5; D may match TRBD1 or TRBD2 (5 bases each). CDR1 and CDR2 (germline): SNHLY, FYNNEI. V was trimmed by 3 bases and J by 6 bases, leaving 20 bases between them. CDR3 size: 16 residues. The CDR3 here is CASSDLRDPPRKTQYF. CDR3 coding DNA: TGTGCCAGCAGTGATCTAAGGGACCCCCCTCGGAAGACCCAGTACTTC.

The chain links TRBV6-2 or TRBV6-3 to TRBJ2-2; D remains unclear. Between the trimmed V and J ends, which lost 5 bases and 6 bases, there was a span of 10 bases. Germline values: CDR1 MNHEY, CDR2 SVGEGT. This CDR3 has 13 residues. In DNA, the CDR3 is TGTGCCAGCAGTCGGCCGGGCGCCGGGGAGCTGTTTTTT. It yields the protein CASSRPGAGELFF.

The chain combines TRBV11-2 with TRBJ2-1; 7 bases are a match to TRBD2. J lost 9 bases, V lost 1 base, and 9 bases had no gene match. The CDR3 loop spans 15 amino acids. Per germline, CDR1 SGHAT and CDR2 FQNNGV. The CDR3 bases are TGTGCCAGCAGCTTAGGGGCTGCGGGAGCCAGTGAGCAGTTCTTC. Translation: CASSLGAAGASEQFF. The variable domain in full, completed from reference TRBV11-2 and TRBJ2-1, reads EAGVAQSPRYKIIEKRQSVAFWCNPISGHATLYWYQQILGQGPKLLIQFQNNGVVDDSQLPKDRFSAERLKGVDSTLKIQPAKLEDSAVYLCASSLGAAGASEQFFGPGTRLTVL.

The chain recombines TRBV7-3 with TRBJ2-1, with a weak D call TRBD1 (5 bases). The CDR3 runs 15 residues. The V end lost 1 base, the J end lost 0 bases, and 7 bases lay between the germline ends. The germline gives CDR1 SGHTA, CDR2 FQGTGA. The CDR3 loop reads CASSLRGGSYNEQFF. The DNA for the CDR3 is TGTGCCAGCAGCTTAAGGGGCGGCTCCTACAATGAGCAGTTCTTC.

This clone was detected only once. This rearrangement joins TRBV4-2 to TRBJ2-1; D is undetermined. This CDR3 is 14 amino acids long. CDR1 is LGHNA, CDR2 YNFKEQ, per germline. V lost 4 bases and J 7 bases, leaving 14 bases between the germline ends. In DNA form, the CDR3 reads TGTGCCAGCAGCCTCGGCTCCCCTATTAATGAGCAGTTCTTC. Translation: CASSLGSPINEQFF.